Below, one TCR beta chain is given with its context. The sample originates from a study of blood T cell repertoires in COVID-19. Study-level background: COVID-19 samples, acute and convalescent, were from the United States, Italy and Spain.

Those enrolled, adults aged roughly 18 to 89 years, came from about two dozen US areas. Among Cohort 3 donors, those recovered had two negative PCRs, clearance, or symptom resolution. The CDR3 covers 15 residues. CDR1 and CDR2 from the germline V gene are SQVTM and ANQGSEA. V gave up 3 bases and J gave up 0 bases, with 14 bases separating them. Assay used: immunoSEQ multiplex PCR; TCRdb lists only in-frame clones, some missing. The sample holds about 220,000 clones; 65% to 85% are singletons and the top ten take under 3.5%. The receptor's source is a woman aged 55-69 years who had recovered from COVID-19. The V gene is TRBV29-1, the J gene TRBJ1-1; D perhaps matches TRBD1 (6 bases). Sequenced input: PBMCs or T cells enriched from blood (not recorded which). CDR3 DNA sequence: TGCAGCGTTGAGCCCATCCACAGGGTGAACACTGAAGCTTTCTTT. Residues: CSVEPIHRVNTEAFF.